Following are 7 T cell receptor beta chains from one sample sequenced in a study of T cell responses to AZD1222 COVID-19 vaccine. Data came from immunoSEQ multiplex PCR; TCRdb stores just in-frame clones and leaves some out. The sample shows fewer than 110,000 clones, around nine tenths of them seen only once. Sequences were derived from peripheral blood, sampled 28 days after the second AZD1222 dose. The receptors were sampled from an adult who received the AZD1222 COVID-19 vaccine.

The chain carries TRBV4-1 and TRBJ2-7; possible D gene TRBD2, 6 bases. The CDR3 spans 15 residues. V was trimmed by 8 bases and J by 5 bases, leaving 22 bases between them. Germline lookup yields CDR1 MGHRA and CDR2 YSYEKL. CDR3 sequence (DNA): TGCGCCAGCTCGCCAGTCCCAGGGAGGAAGGACGAGCAGTACTTC. Protein: CASSPVPGRKDEQYF.

This clone occurred once. The J gene is TRBJ1-2, the V gene TRBV29-1; TRBD1 is a possible D gene (6 bases). The CDR3 extends over 11 amino acids. V dropped 7 bases and J dropped 8 bases, with 14 bases sitting between them. CDR1 and CDR2 (germline): SQVTM, ANQGSEA. The CDR3 protein is CSGDQGSGYTF. The CDR3 DNA is TGCAGCGGCGATCAGGGGAGCGGCTACACCTTC. Combining the CDR3 with reference TRBV29-1 and TRBJ1-2 gives the whole variable domain SAVISQKPSRDICQRGTSLTIQCQVDSQVTMMFWYRQQPGQSLTLIATANQGSEATYESGFVIDKFPISRPNLTFSTLTVSNMSPEDSSIYLCSGDQGSGYTFGSGTRLTVV.

The J gene is TRBJ2-7, the V gene TRBV27; 10 bases are a match to TRBD1. V shed 3 bases and J 3 bases; nucleotides not matched to a gene: 8. Germline V lookup: CDR1 MNHEY, CDR2 SMNVEV (reference sequence). This CDR3 has 16 amino acids. The CDR3 is CASSFSGDRGLYEQYF. DNA for the CDR3: TGTGCCAGCAGTTTCTCCGGCGACAGGGGGCTCTACGAGCAGTACTTC.

The chain employs TRBV2 and TRBJ2-7; TRBD1 aligns across 8 bases. Germline V CDR1 and CDR2: SNHLY, FYNNEI. The J segment lost 4 bases and the V segment lost 4 bases, leaving 0 bases of the junction unmatched. The length of the CDR3 is 12 residues. As DNA, the CDR3 is TGTGCCAGCAGTGGGACAGGGTACGAGCAGTACTTC. Its protein product is CASSGTGYEQYF.

The rearrangement uses TRBV7-9 and TRBJ1-3; 8 nucleotides match TRBD1. Germline V gene lookup returns CDR1 SEHNR and CDR2 FQNEAQ (reference sequence). The CDR3 spans 14 residues. V lost 6 bases to trimming and J lost 2 bases; unmatched junction nucleotides: 3. The CDR3 spells CASSSTGAGNTIYF. The CDR3, as DNA: TGTGCCAGCAGTTCGACAGGGGCTGGAAACACCATATATTTT.

The J gene is TRBJ2-7, the V gene TRBV21-1; the table's D gene call, TRBD2, was not cross checked with the DNA. TRBV21-1 is designated a pseudogene. The CDR3 spans 13 residues. CDR3: CASRGLSSYEQYF. Written as DNA, the CDR3 is TGTGCCAGCAGGGGACTTAGCTCCTACGAGCAGTACTTC.

This CDR3 is CASSQLAFSGNTIYF. The DNA of the CDR3 is TGCGCCAGCAGCCAATTAGCGTTCTCTGGAAACACCATATATTTT. The chain carries TRBV4-1 and TRBJ1-3; no firm D call. CDR1 is MGHRA, CDR2 YSYEKL, per germline. The CDR3 totals 15 residues. V dropped 2 bases and J dropped 0 bases, with 8 bases sitting between them.